The 10 T cell receptor beta chains below were found in one sample sequenced in a study of control samples from healthy donors and cancer patients. TCRdb keeps only in-frame clones here, not all; method: immunoSEQ multiplex PCR. Of 17,000 or so clones in the sample, roughly nine tenths are singletons; the top ten hold approximately 30%. Sequenced input: PBMCs. The receptors shown here come from a man in his sixties with head and neck cancer.

The rearrangement uses TRBV14 and TRBJ2-3, with 7 nucleotides matching TRBD1. V was pared by 4 bases and J by 2 bases, with 24 bases of the junction left unmatched. The CDR3 has 21 residues. Per germline, CDR1 SGHDN and CDR2 FVKESK. Here the CDR3 reads CASSRSRSRDRKTGDTDTQYF. As DNA, the CDR3 is TGTGCCAGCAGCCGGAGCCGTAGCCGGGACAGAAAAACAGGAGACACAGATACGCAGTATTTT.

This clone showed up just once. V usage is TRBV5-1 and J usage is TRBJ2-6; no definite D call. The CDR3 runs to 14 residues. V lost 5 bases, J lost 1 base, and 7 bases lay in between. Germline values: CDR1 SGHRS, CDR2 YFSETQ. CDR3 in DNA: TGCGCCAGCAGTAAGGATTCTGGGGCCAACGTCCTGACTTTC. Translated, it gives CASSKDSGANVLTF.

The CDR3 sequence: CASSRGVSYGYTF. The CDR3 bases are TGTGCCAGCAGCAGAGGGGTTTCCTATGGCTACACCTTC. The chain couples TRBV14 to TRBJ1-2; a possible D gene is TRBD1 (5 bases). CDR1 and CDR2 (germline): SGHDN, FVKESK. Trimming pared 5 bases from V and 4 bases from J, leaving 11 bases between. The CDR3 is 13 amino acids.

The DNA for the CDR3 is TGTGCCAGCTCACCCTTTGGGACAGGGAGCTCCTACAATGAGCAGTTCTTC. Its protein is CASSPFGTGSSYNEQFF. V is TRBV18 and J is TRBJ2-1; 9 nucleotides match TRBD1. The CDR3 has 17 residues. In germline, CDR1 is KGHSH, CDR2 LQKENI. V dropped 3 bases and J dropped 0; count of bases not matched to a gene: 6.

This clone has a single count. This chain links TRBV2 with TRBJ1-1, with TRBD1 as a possible D gene (6 bases). The V end lost 10 bases, the J end lost 7 bases, and 13 bases lay between the germline ends. In germline, CDR1 is SNHLY, CDR2 FYNNEI. The CDR3 totals 11 residues. The CDR3 reads CATPKQGEAFF. CDR3 nucleotide sequence: TGTGCCACCCCGAAACAGGGTGAAGCTTTCTTT. Variable domain in full (rest from reference TRBV2 and TRBJ1-1): EPEVTQTPSHQVTQMGQEVILRCVPISNHLYFYWYRQILGQKVEFLVSFYNNEISEKSEIFDDQFSVERPDGSNFTLKIRSTKLEDSAMYFCATPKQGEAFFGQGTRLTVV.

This chain links TRBV19 with TRBJ2-1; 7 bases are shared with TRBD2. The J segment lost 3 bases and the V segment lost 5 bases, leaving 19 bases of the junction unmatched. The CDR3 extends over 19 amino acids. Germline assignment: CDR1 LNHDA and CDR2 SQIVND (reference sequence). CDR3 loop: CASSPKPSASGVLYNEQFF. The DNA of the CDR3 is TGTGCCAGTAGTCCAAAACCCTCGGCCAGCGGGGTTCTCTACAATGAGCAGTTCTTC.

This rearrangement joins TRBV29-1 to TRBJ2-1; 12 bases line up with TRBD2. Germline values: CDR1 SQVTM, CDR2 ANQGSEA. The CDR3 extends over 17 amino acids. Losses at the gene ends were 6 bases for V and 7 bases for J; bases not matched to a gene: 16. CDR3 nucleotides: TGCAGCGTATCGGGACTAGCGGGTCCTGTTCCACCTAATGAGCAGTTCTTC. This encodes CSVSGLAGPVPPNEQFF.

The chain links TRBV11-2 to TRBJ2-1, with D perhaps TRBD2 (6 bases). This CDR3 has 13 amino acids. CDR1 SGHAT and CDR2 FQNNGV come from the germline V gene. V shed 5 bases and J shed 7 bases, with 12 bases lying between them. The CDR3 coding sequence is TGTGCCAGCAGCCCGGGACTCCAAAATGAGCAGTTCTTC. This gives the protein CASSPGLQNEQFF.

The sample holds a few counts of this clone. The chain uses TRBV3-1 (or the pseudogene TRBV3-2) and TRBJ1-3; 7 bases map to TRBD1. The V segment lost 5 bases and the J segment 4 bases; nucleotides outside the gene matches: 8. The V gene's germline CDR1 is LGHDT and CDR2 YNNKEL (reference sequence). The CDR3 is 15 residues long. CDR3 DNA: TGTGCCAGCAGCATCCGGCGACAGGGCGGAAACACCATATATTTT. Protein product: CASSIRRQGGNTIYF.

The genes are TRBV5-4 and TRBJ2-1, with TRBD2 matching 10 bases. Germline values: CDR1 SGHNT, CDR2 YYREEE (reference sequence). V lost 0 bases and J lost 7; bases outside the gene matches: 4. The CDR3 runs to 15 residues. The CDR3 here is CASSLGGLARNEQFF. CDR3 DNA: TGTGCCAGCAGCTTGGGGGGACTAGCGCGGAATGAGCAGTTCTTC. The whole variable domain, remainder taken from reference TRBV5-4 and TRBJ2-1, is ETGVTQSPTHLIKTRGQQVTLRCSSQSGHNTVSWYQQALGQGPQFIFQYYREEENGRGNFPPRFSGLQFPNYSSELNVNALELDDSALYLCASSLGGLARNEQFFGPGTRLTVL.